What follows are 20 T cell receptor beta chains derived from one specimen sequenced in a study of T cell responses to AZD1222 COVID-19 vaccine. Libraries were prepared by immunoSEQ multiplex PCR; TCRdb keeps only in-frame clonotypes and omits some of them. Of roughly 150,000 clones in the sample, about nine tenths are singletons; the top ten hold around 4.9%. Material: peripheral blood, obtained on day 0 of AZD1222 vaccination. These receptors all come from an adult in good health.

V is TRBV7-3 and J is TRBJ2-1; D not certain. The germline V gene encodes CDR1 SGHTA and CDR2 FQGTGA. The V end lost 2 bases, the J end lost 4 bases, and 18 bases lay between the germline ends. The length of the CDR3 is 17 residues. CDR3 bases: TGTGCCAGCAGCTTATACCAGACCCCCCTCCGGTACAATGAGCAGTTCTTC. It encodes CASSLYQTPLRYNEQFF.

The V call is TRBV6-2 or TRBV6-3, the J call TRBJ2-5; the D gene is possibly TRBD1 (5 bases). CDR1 is MNHEY, CDR2 SVGEGT, per germline. The CDR3 is 16 residues long. V was shortened by 5 bases and J by 0 bases, with 16 bases between the two germline ends. The CDR3 here is CASSNRIGHDQETQYF. For the CDR3, the DNA is TGTGCCAGCAGTAACCGCATTGGACACGACCAAGAGACCCAGTACTTC.

The chain couples TRBV2 to TRBJ1-1; no clear D gene. CDR1 and CDR2 from the germline V gene are SNHLY and FYNNEI. The CDR3 has 11 amino acids. V was trimmed by 7 bases and J by 1 base, leaving 4 bases between them. The DNA of the CDR3 is TGTGCCAGCAACTCGAACACTGAAGCTTTCTTT. Translating it yields CASNSNTEAFF.

This clone was seen more than once but under ten times. The chain links TRBV9 to TRBJ2-7, with D perhaps being TRBD1 or TRBD2 (6 bases each). CDR3 length: 15 amino acids. Germline V lookup: CDR1 SGDLS, CDR2 YYNGEE. With 6 bases removed from V and 7 bases from J, the gap between germline ends came to 23 bases. For the CDR3, the DNA is TGTGCCAGCACCCAAGGCAGGGCCGGAGGGGGAGAGCAGTACTTC. Its protein product is CASTQGRAGGGEQYF. Supplemented by reference TRBV9 and TRBJ2-7, the full variable domain reads DSGVTQTPKHLITATGQRVTLRCSPRSGDLSVYWYQQSLDQGLQFLIQYYNGEERAKGNILERFSAQQFPDLHSELNLSSLELGDSALYFCASTQGRAGGGEQYFGPGTRLTVT.

This clone appeared a few times. At one end, the junction sequence differs from germline, possibly due to a read error. This chain's CDR3 is CASSYIGGMNTEAFF. The CDR3 DNA reads as TGTGCCAGTAGTTACATCGGTGGCATGAACACTGAAGCTTTCTTT. The chain couples TRBV6-2 or TRBV6-3 to TRBJ1-1; D not certain. This CDR3 has 15 amino acids. The germline gives CDR1 MNHEY, CDR2 SVGEGT.

The rearrangement links TRBV27 to TRBJ2-7, with 8 bases aligning to TRBD2. This CDR3 is built from 13 residues. Per germline, CDR1 MNHEY and CDR2 SMNVEV (reference sequence). V lost 6 bases to trimming and J lost 5 bases; unmatched junction nucleotides: 6. The CDR3 reads CASSRPGLDEQYF. CDR3 DNA: TGTGCCAGCAGCCGACCGGGACTAGACGAGCAGTACTTC.

J is TRBJ1-6 and V is TRBV14; 8 bases map to TRBD1. The V and J ends lost 4 bases and 4 bases, in that order; junction bases with no gene match: 3. The germline V gene encodes CDR1 SGHDN and CDR2 FVKESK. The CDR3 has 15 amino acids. CDR3 in DNA: TGTGCCAGCAGCCTGAGGACAGGGTATAATTCACCCCTCCACTTT. This encodes CASSLRTGYNSPLHF.

CDR3 sequence: CASSYSRQGTNEKLFF. Here the CDR3 DNA reads TGTGCCAGCAGTTACTCTCGACAGGGTACTAATGAAAAACTGTTTTTT. The chain has TRBV6-6 and TRBJ1-4, with 7 bases lining up with TRBD1. The CDR3 is made up of 16 amino acids. Per the germline V gene, CDR1 is MNHNY and CDR2 is SVGAGI (reference sequence). V gave up 0 bases and J gave up 2 bases; unmatched junction bases: 3.

This clone was recorded only once. This chain connects TRBV28 to TRBJ2-7; D remains unclear. Per the germline V gene, CDR1 is MDHEN and CDR2 is SYDVKM. The CDR3 sequence is 14 residues long. V lost 1 base and J lost 2, with 9 bases in between. The CDR3 here is CASSLFGSTYEQYF. The CDR3 nucleotides read TGTGCCAGCAGTTTATTTGGCAGTACCTACGAGCAGTACTTC.

The V call is TRBV28, the J call TRBJ2-5, with TRBD1 identical over 8 bases. V dropped 2 bases and J dropped 6; count of bases not matched to a gene: 5. CDR1 is MDHEN and CDR2 is SYDVKM in the germline V gene. CDR3 length: 14 residues. In nucleotides, the CDR3 is TGTGCCAGCAGTTTAACAGGGGGTCCAAAGACCCAGTACTTC. This encodes CASSLTGGPKTQYF.

This sequence joins TRBV2 and TRBJ2-5; 8 bases align to TRBD1. This CDR3 is built from 14 residues. With 6 bases clipped from V and 7 bases from J, the junction kept 10 bases outside the gene matches. Germline V lookup: CDR1 SNHLY, CDR2 FYNNEI. The DNA for the CDR3 is TGTGCCAGCAGGGAGGGACAGGCGGCACGGACCCAGTACTTC. Translation: CASREGQAARTQYF.

This clone has just a few counts. The V gene is TRBV18, the J gene TRBJ2-5; D perhaps matches TRBD2 (7 bases). Trimming took 2 bases from V and 4 from J, leaving 14 bases between them. The CDR3 length is 15 residues. Germline V gene sequence: CDR1 KGHSH, CDR2 LQKENI. CDR3 bases: TGTGCCAGCTCACCAGCCGAGGGGGGGCGAGAGACCCAGTACTTC. This sequence encodes CASSPAEGGRETQYF.

The chain couples TRBV9 to TRBJ2-7; 7 nucleotides line up with TRBD1. Trimming at V came to 4 bases and at J to 1 base, leaving 8 bases not matched to a gene. This CDR3 contains 15 residues. The germline V gene encodes CDR1 SGDLS and CDR2 YYNGEE. The CDR3 region is CASSSRGRSSYEQYF. CDR3 nucleotide sequence: TGTGCCAGCAGCAGCAGGGGGAGAAGTTCCTACGAGCAGTACTTC.

Of note for this clone: Other DNA sequences in this specimen translate into the identical CDR3. The rearrangement links TRBV9 to TRBJ1-1, with no clear D. Germline V gene lookup returns CDR1 SGDLS and CDR2 YYNGEE. The CDR3 spans 14 residues. V was cut by 0 bases and J by 0 bases, with 6 bases left in between. The CDR3 here is CASSVAGMNTEAFF. In nucleotides, the CDR3 is TGTGCCAGCAGCGTAGCAGGCATGAACACTGAAGCTTTCTTT.

V is TRBV5-1 and J is TRBJ2-1, with 8 bases fitting TRBD1. Trimming cost V 0 bases and J 2 bases; bases outside gene matches: 4. Germline CDR1 SGHRS, CDR2 YFSETQ. The CDR3 runs to 16 residues. The CDR3 DNA follows: TGCGCCAGCAGCTTGGTCACGACAGGGGCCTACAATGAGCAGTTCTTC. This codes for CASSLVTTGAYNEQFF.

This sequence joins TRBV5-1 and TRBJ2-5, with unresolved D. This CDR3 region has 14 residues. V was clipped by 2 bases and J by 5 bases, with 13 bases between them. The germline gives CDR1 SGHRS, CDR2 YFSETQ. The CDR3 loop is CASSFQPVGETQYF. The DNA of the CDR3 is TGCGCCAGCAGCTTCCAGCCAGTAGGGGAGACCCAGTACTTC.

This chain joins TRBV6-6 and TRBJ1-5, with unresolved D. Trimming removed 8 bases at V and 0 bases at J, with 8 bases between. Germline V lookup: CDR1 MNHNY, CDR2 SVGAGI (reference sequence). The CDR3 extends over 13 amino acids. The CDR3 here is CASQAVSNQPQHF. The CDR3 bases are TGTGCCAGCCAGGCGGTTAGCAATCAGCCCCAGCATTTT.

Here the CDR3 DNA reads TGTGCCAGTAGTATGGCCGGGGGAGCTTTCTTT. This encodes CASSMAGGAFF. The chain employs TRBV19 and TRBJ1-1, with TRBD1 as a possible D gene (5 bases). This CDR3 spans 11 amino acids. V gave up 3 bases and J gave up 10 bases, with 9 bases separating them. Germline CDR1 LNHDA, CDR2 SQIVND (reference sequence).

Only one count was recorded for this clone. V and J are TRBV2 and TRBJ1-1; D ambiguous. Germline V gives CDR1 SNHLY, CDR2 FYNNEI. Trimming shortened V by 11 bases and J by 0 bases, and 13 bases separated the two germline ends. This CDR3 has 13 residues. In nucleotides, the CDR3 is TGTGCCGATAAGACCGGGGTGAACACTGAAGCTTTCTTT. This encodes CADKTGVNTEAFF.

The CDR3 bases are TGTGCCAGCAGTTCCCGGGCCGACGAGCAGTACTTC. Protein product: CASSSRADEQYF. The chain links TRBV12-3 or TRBV12-4 to TRBJ2-7; no clear D gene. The V end lost 4 bases, the J end lost 5 bases, and 9 bases lay between the germline ends. The CDR3 sequence is 12 residues long.